Following are 9 T cell receptor beta chains from one sample sequenced in a study of T-cell memory formation after mild COVID-19. TCRdb reprocessed the 5' RACE reads with MiXCR, giving one entry per CDR3 protein. The sample lists about 170,000 distinct CDR3 sequences; over 10% were seen once. The sample comprised PBMCs or a T cell subset sorted from them (not recorded which). These receptors came from a man younger than 35 who had mild COVID-19 (a few samples of this study predate the infection). Cell type and time point are not known.

The chain employs TRBV9 and TRBJ2-4, with D tentatively TRBD1 or TRBD2 (5 bases each). CDR3 size: 12 residues. Deletions cut 4 bases from V and 9 bases from J, with 11 bases between. From germline, CDR1 is SGDLS and CDR2 YYNGEE. CDR3 DNA sequence: TGTGCCAGCAGCCCGGGGCAGGCCATTCAGTACTTC. It specifies CASSPGQAIQYF. Filled out from reference TRBV9 and TRBJ2-4, the complete variable domain reads DSGVTQTPKHLITATGQRVTLRCSPRSGDLSVYWYQQSLDQGLQFLIQYYNGEERAKGNILERFSAQQFPDLHSELNLSSLELGDSALYFCASSPGQAIQYFGAGTRLSVL.

This clonotype was counted only a few times. The gene calls are TRBV7-9 and TRBJ1-5; D not certain. Germline CDR1 reads SEHNR; CDR2 reads FQNEAQ (reference sequence). CDR3 size: 13 residues. V lost 3 bases and J lost 7, with 10 bases in between. The CDR3 sequence is CASSFDGKQPQHF. CDR3 nucleotides: TGTGCCAGCAGCTTCGACGGGAAACAGCCCCAGCATTTT.

CDR3 nucleotides: TGTGCCAGCAGCGCTAGTGCGGGGCTGGGCAATCAGCCCCAGCATTTT. Protein: CASSASAGLGNQPQHF. The rearrangement links TRBV9 to TRBJ1-5, with D possibly TRBD1 on 5 matching bases. Germline CDR1 reads SGDLS; CDR2 reads YYNGEE. This CDR3 region has 16 residues. Between the trimmed V and J ends, which lost 3 bases and 2 bases, there was a span of 15 bases.

The chain joins TRBV14 to TRBJ1-4, with D unclear. V lost 3 bases and J lost 4, with 6 bases in between. This CDR3 comprises 13 residues. CDR1 and CDR2 (germline): SGHDN, FVKESK. The CDR3 DNA is TGTGCCAGCAGCCATCAACGTAATGAAAAACTGTTTTTT. It yields the protein CASSHQRNEKLFF.

This clonotype was detected many times. The J gene is TRBJ1-1, the V gene TRBV12-3 or TRBV12-4; D gene unclear. Trimming took off 3 bases at V and 6 bases at J, with 14 bases between the two ends. This CDR3 has 14 amino acids. The CDR3 nucleotides read TGTGCCAGCAGTTTGGGTTCTTCGAGATCTGAAGCTTTCTTT. Amino acids: CASSLGSSRSEAFF.

This clonotype was observed at least ten times. The V call is TRBV4-1, the J call TRBJ2-2; 7 nucleotides line up with TRBD1. CDR1 is MGHRA, CDR2 YSYEKL, per germline. J was trimmed by 2 bases and V by 6 bases; bases with no gene match: 6. The CDR3 runs to 15 residues. CDR3 amino acids: CASSLRQGNTGELFF. DNA for the CDR3: TGCGCCAGCAGTCTTCGACAGGGAAACACCGGGGAGCTGTTTTTT.

This clonotype was seen a few times. The chain combines TRBV5-1 with TRBJ2-1, with 10 positions matching TRBD2. The V segment lost 5 bases and the J segment 3 bases; nucleotides outside the gene matches: 5. From germline, CDR1 is SGHRS and CDR2 YFSETQ. The CDR3 loop spans 15 amino acids. This chain's CDR3 is CASRTTSGVYNEQFF. DNA of the CDR3: TGCGCCAGCAGGACCACTAGCGGGGTCTACAATGAGCAGTTCTTC.

The chain uses TRBV6-6 and TRBJ1-2, with D perhaps matching TRBD1 (6 bases). V lost 10 bases to trimming and J lost 2 bases, with 8 bases between them. The length of the CDR3 is 11 residues. Per germline, CDR1 MNHNY and CDR2 SVGAGI (reference sequence). CDR3 nucleotide sequence: TGTGCCAACCAGGGGAACTATGGCTACACCTTC. Protein: CANQGNYGYTF.

This clonotype was counted between two and nine times. J is TRBJ2-3 and V is TRBV12-3 or TRBV12-4, with 7 bases aligning to TRBD2. The CDR3 has 15 residues. V lost 5 bases and J lost 1; bases outside the gene matches: 6. As DNA, the CDR3 is TGTGCCAGCAGTCAAGAGCGGGGAGGCACAGATACGCAGTATTTT. Its protein product is CASSQERGGTDTQYF.